This T cell receptor (beta chain) was captured by sequencing in a study of T cell clones after liver transplantation. V gave up 8 bases and J gave up 7 bases, with 20 bases separating them. The CDR3 spans 14 residues. Germline V gene sequence: CDR1 SGHTA, CDR2 FQGTGA. Repertoires were generated with immunoSEQ multiplex PCR, while TCRdb's copy carries only in-frame clones and drops some. The sample has 45,000 to 55,000 clones, 70% to 85% seen once. This clone was observed a single time. The clonotype comes from a human donor who received a liver transplant. The rearrangement uses TRBV7-3 and TRBJ1-1, with unresolved D. The source material was CD4+ T cells from blood, sampled before liver transplant. CDR3 in amino acids: CASGPEGGRDEAFF. CDR3 bases: TGTGCCAGCGGCCCCGAGGGAGGGAGGGATGAAGCTTTCTTT. The full variable domain, rest sourced from reference TRBV7-3 and TRBJ1-1, is GAGVSQTPSNKVTEKGKYVELRCDPISGHTALYWYRQSLGQGPEFLIYFQGTGAADDSGLPNDRFFAVRPEGSVSTLKIQRTERGDSAVYLCASGPEGGRDEAFFGQGTRLTVV.